This T cell receptor (beta chain) was identified in a study of T cell repertoires in cytomegalovirus infection. Study-level background: Public TCR beta signatures were indicative of both CMV infection and a matching HLA type.

Study-wide points: HLA-C-restricted CMV-specific TCR beta clonotypes were dominant in the ex vivo response.

Ten or more counts support this clonotype. The antigen is not known. TCRdb used MiXCR to reprocess the reads, holding one entry per CDR3 protein. The sample lists 350,000 to 550,000 distinct CDR3 sequences, around 32% occurring once. Germline CDR1 is SGHAT and CDR2 is FQNNGV. The CDR3 consists of 16 residues. Germline trimming cut 3 bases from V and 1 base from J; bases unmatched to any gene: 2. The V gene is TRBV11-2, the J gene TRBJ2-3; 12 positions agree with TRBD2. The TCR originated in a human donor in good health (CMV status not recorded). Some clones in this sample may be carry-over from other donors' samples. Sequenced: PBMCs. The CDR3 DNA reads TGTGCCAGCAGCTTTTGGACTAGCGGGGGCACAGATACGCAGTATTTT. Translation gives CASSFWTSGGTDTQYF.